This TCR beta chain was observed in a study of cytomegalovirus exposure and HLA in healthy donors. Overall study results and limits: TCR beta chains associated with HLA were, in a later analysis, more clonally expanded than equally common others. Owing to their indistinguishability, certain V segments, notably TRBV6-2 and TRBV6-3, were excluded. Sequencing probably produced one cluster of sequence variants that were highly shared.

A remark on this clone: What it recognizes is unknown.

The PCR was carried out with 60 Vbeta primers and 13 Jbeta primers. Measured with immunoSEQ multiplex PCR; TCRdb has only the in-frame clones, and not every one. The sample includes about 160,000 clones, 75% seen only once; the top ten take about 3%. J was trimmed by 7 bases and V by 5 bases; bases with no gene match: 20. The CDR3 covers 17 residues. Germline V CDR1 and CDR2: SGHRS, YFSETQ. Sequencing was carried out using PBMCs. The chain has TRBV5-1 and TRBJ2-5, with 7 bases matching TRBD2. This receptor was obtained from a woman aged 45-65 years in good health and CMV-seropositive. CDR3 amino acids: CASSPALVGGSQGTQYF. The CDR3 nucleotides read TGCGCCAGCAGTCCCGCTTTAGTCGGGGGGTCTCAGGGGACCCAGTACTTC.